Below, 15 T cell receptor beta chains from the same sample are listed, as sequenced in a study of OX40 agonist ivuxolimab in advanced cancers. TCRdb's table, derived via immunoSEQ multiplex PCR, lists solely in-frame clones and lacks some. The sample contains approximately 76,000 clones, 92% of which appear only once. This sample comprised CD4+ or CD8+ T cells sorted from blood, obtained in a trial of the OX40 agonist ivuxolimab. These receptors were taken from an adult with an advanced solid tumor such as melanoma, head and neck, liver or kidney cancer.

The chain joins TRBV9 to TRBJ2-2; TRBD2 matches 9 bases. With 2 bases clipped from V and 4 bases from J, the junction kept 6 bases outside the gene matches. This CDR3 is built from 16 residues. Germline values: CDR1 SGDLS, CDR2 YYNGEE. The CDR3 region is CASSVAGTSPTGELFF. The CDR3 DNA reads TGTGCCAGCAGCGTGGCCGGGACTAGCCCCACCGGGGAGCTGTTTTTT.

The chain carries TRBV5-1 and TRBJ1-1, with TRBD1 matching 8 bases. The V gene end was trimmed by 0 bases and the J gene end by 3 bases; junction bases not matched to a gene: 4. This CDR3 is built from 15 residues. The germline V gene encodes CDR1 SGHRS and CDR2 YFSETQ. The CDR3 nucleotides are TGCGCCAGCAGCTTGGACAGGGGGATCCACACTGAAGCTTTCTTT. Amino acid sequence: CASSLDRGIHTEAFF.

This clone was seen once. CDR3: CASSPSGTRAYNEQFF. The CDR3 DNA is TGTGCCAGCAGCCCCTCCGGGACTAGAGCCTACAATGAGCAGTTCTTC. The rearrangement links TRBV7-4 to TRBJ2-1; 8 bases are shared with TRBD2. The CDR3 consists of 16 residues. Germline trimming cut 5 bases from V and 2 bases from J; bases unmatched to any gene: 8. Looked up from germline, CDR1 is SGHVT and CDR2 is SQSDAQ.

The rearrangement links TRBV19 to TRBJ2-3, with 10 nucleotides matching TRBD2. The trim removed 4 bases at V and 5 bases at J, leaving 9 bases unmatched. CDR3 length equals 16 residues. CDR1 and CDR2 (germline): LNHDA, SQIVND (reference sequence). CDR3 amino acids: CASSTIAGGQGDTQYF. The DNA for the CDR3 is TGTGCCAGTAGTACAATAGCGGGGGGCCAGGGAGATACGCAGTATTTT.

This rearrangement joins TRBV4-3 to TRBJ1-1, with D tentatively TRBD1 (6 bases). The CDR3 runs to 15 residues. Per germline, CDR1 LGHNA and CDR2 YSLEER. Trimming left V 4 bases short and J 1 base short, with 13 bases between. CDR3 protein: CASSPTPTGNTEAFF. The CDR3 DNA reads TGCGCCAGCAGCCCCACCCCGACAGGGAACACTGAAGCTTTCTTT.

The chain carries TRBV18 and TRBJ2-5; D not certain. Germline lookup yields CDR1 KGHSH and CDR2 LQKENI. V dropped 3 bases and J dropped 2 bases, with 7 bases sitting between them. The CDR3 consists of 13 residues. For the CDR3, the DNA is TGTGCCAGCTCACCGTGGCCGCAAGAGACCCAGTACTTC. It codes for CASSPWPQETQYF.

The rearrangement joins TRBV19 to TRBJ2-7; 8 bases map to TRBD1. The CDR3 sequence is 13 residues long. J gave up 2 bases and V 6 bases, and 3 bases lay outside the gene matches. Germline CDR1 LNHDA, CDR2 SQIVND (reference sequence). This CDR3 reads CASSPGGPYEQYF. CDR3 coding DNA: TGTGCCAGTAGCCCAGGGGGCCCCTACGAGCAGTACTTC. Based on the CDR3 plus reference TRBV19 and TRBJ2-7, the full variable domain is DGGITQSPKYLFRKEGQNVTLSCEQNLNHDAMYWYRQDPGQGLRLIYYSQIVNDFQKGDIAEGYSVSREKKESFPLTVTSAQKNPTAFYLCASSPGGPYEQYFGPGTRLTVT.

This chain uses TRBV13 with TRBJ1-6, with 7 bases aligning to TRBD1. Germline V gene sequence: CDR1 PRHDT, CDR2 FYEKMQ (reference sequence). The J segment lost 10 bases and the V segment lost 5 bases, leaving 8 bases of the junction unmatched. CDR3 size: 14 residues. CDR3 residues: CASSQTGIGSPLHF. Written as DNA, the CDR3 is TGTGCCAGCAGCCAGACAGGGATCGGCTCACCCCTCCACTTT.

The chain has TRBV27 and TRBJ1-5, with D hard to call. This CDR3 contains 13 residues. The germline V and J ends were trimmed by 8 bases and 0 bases, with 8 bases remaining between them. Germline CDR1 is MNHEY and CDR2 is SMNVEV (reference sequence). DNA for the CDR3: TGTGCCAGCTCCTGGGGTAGCAATCAGCCCCAGCATTTT. As protein: CASSWGSNQPQHF.

This sequence joins TRBV2 and TRBJ2-7, with D perhaps TRBD1 (6 bases). The CDR3 runs 11 residues. Germline V lookup: CDR1 SNHLY, CDR2 FYNNEI. CDR3 nucleotide sequence: TGTGCTACAGGGACAAGTTACGAGCAGTACTTC. This gives the protein CATGTSYEQYF. The variable domain in full, with the rest retrieved from reference TRBV2 and TRBJ2-7, is EPEVTQTPSHQVTQMGQEVILRCVPISNHLYFYWYRQILGQKVEFLVSFYNNEISEKSEIFDDQFSVERPDGSNFTLKIRSTKLEDSAMYFCATGTSYEQYFGPGTRLTVT.

This chain joins TRBV7-3 and TRBJ2-3; D is unresolved. The CDR3 has 12 residues. The V end lost 5 bases, the J end lost 1 base, and 4 bases lay between the germline ends. Germline lookup yields CDR1 SGHTA and CDR2 FQGTGA. The CDR3 nucleotides are TGTGCCAGCAGCCAAGGCACAGATACGCAGTATTTT. Its translation is CASSQGTDTQYF.

The chain links TRBV9 to TRBJ1-5, with 9 bases identical to TRBD1. This CDR3 contains 14 residues. CDR1 and CDR2 (germline): SGDLS, YYNGEE. Germline trimming cut 4 bases from V and 7 bases from J; bases unmatched to any gene: 6. The CDR3 DNA follows: TGTGCCAGCAGCCCTCACAGGGGGCACCAGCCCCAGCATTTT. Translating gives CASSPHRGHQPQHF. The full variable domain, rest sourced from reference TRBV9 and TRBJ1-5, is DSGVTQTPKHLITATGQRVTLRCSPRSGDLSVYWYQQSLDQGLQFLIQYYNGEERAKGNILERFSAQQFPDLHSELNLSSLELGDSALYFCASSPHRGHQPQHFGDGTRLSIL.

V usage is TRBV21-1 and J usage is TRBJ1-1. TRBV21-1 is a documented pseudogene. There are 14 residues in the CDR3. The chain's CDR3 is CASRFRVLGTEAFF. The CDR3 DNA follows: TGTGCCAGCAGATTTCGGGTACTTGGGACTGAAGCTTTCTTT.

The V call is TRBV19, the J call TRBJ1-4, with TRBD1 matching over 7 bases. Germline V gene data show CDR1 as LNHDA and CDR2 as SQIVND (reference sequence). Trimming at V came to 1 base and at J to 16 bases, leaving 6 bases not matched to a gene. There are 12 residues in the CDR3. The CDR3 region has the DNA TGTGCCAGTAGTATAGGCGGGACAGATCCGTTTTTT. Translation: CASSIGGTDPFF.

The chain employs TRBV5-4 and TRBJ2-7, with 8 bases matching TRBD1. V lost 3 bases and J lost 7; bases outside the gene matches: 3. Germline CDR1 reads SGHNT; CDR2 reads YYREEE (reference sequence). The CDR3 is 12 amino acids. The CDR3 coding sequence is TGTGCCAGCAGCTGGGGGACAGGTGAGCAGTACTTC. It is translated as CASSWGTGEQYF.